A single sample is the source of the 24 T cell receptor beta chains below, sequenced in a study of Ad26.COV2.S vaccination and SARS-CoV-2 variants. Treatment in this sample: around 19 received Ad26.COV2.S at low or high dose, single or two shots; about 5 received placebo; per-sample allocation not given. The samples were gathered on day 63 after the first injection of vaccine or placebo. Some clones are missing from TCRdb's copy, which holds only in-frame ones; the method was immunoSEQ multiplex PCR. The sample lists some 250,000 clones, approximately 90% occurring once. Sequencing was performed on peripheral blood, taken in a trial of Ad26.COV2.S vaccine versus placebo. The receptors originated from a person aged 18-65 years who received the Ad26.COV2.S COVID-19 vaccine or a placebo.

V and J are TRBV18 and TRBJ2-2; the match to TRBD2 covers 7 bases. V gave up 2 bases and J gave up 4 bases; unmatched junction bases: 7. The CDR3 is 16 amino acids. The germline gives CDR1 KGHSH, CDR2 LQKENI. The CDR3 region has the DNA TGTGCCAGCTCACCATTAGAACTAGCGCCCACCGGGGAGCTGTTTTTT. Translation: CASSPLELAPTGELFF. Complete variable domain (other parts from reference TRBV18 and TRBJ2-2): NAGVMQNPRHLVRRRGQEARLRCSPMKGHSHVYWYRQLPEEGLKFMVYLQKENIIDESGMPKERFSAEFPKEGPSILRIQQVVRGDSAAYFCASSPLELAPTGELFFGEGSRLTVL.

The chain links TRBV5-6 to TRBJ1-2; D is uncertain. The CDR3 consists of 14 residues. The V gene's germline CDR1 is SGHDT and CDR2 YYEEEE. Between the trimmed V and J ends, which lost 2 bases and 3 bases, there was a span of 11 bases. CDR3 residues: CASSFFRQDYGYTF. CDR3 bases: TGTGCCAGCAGCTTTTTCAGACAAGACTATGGCTACACCTTC.

J is TRBJ1-2 and V is TRBV11-2; D remains ambiguous. This CDR3 comprises 12 residues. The V end lost 5 bases, the J end lost 2 bases, and 6 bases lay between the germline ends. Germline CDR1 reads SGHAT; CDR2 reads FQNNGV. CDR3 DNA: TGTGCCAGCAGCGGAGAGAACTATGGCTACACCTTC. Amino acid sequence: CASSGENYGYTF.

This chain connects TRBV27 to TRBJ1-5, with 8 bases lining up with TRBD1. Trimming took 6 bases from V and 5 from J; bases not matched to a gene: 9. The CDR3 spans 15 residues. From germline, CDR1 is MNHEY and CDR2 SMNVEV (reference sequence). CDR3 DNA sequence: TGTGCCAGCAGCTCCAGGGGGCAGATTTATCAGCCCCAGCATTTT. Translating gives CASSSRGQIYQPQHF.

This chain links TRBV27 with TRBJ2-3; TRBD2 aligns across 11 bases. The V gene end was trimmed by 4 bases and the J gene end by 6 bases; junction bases not matched to a gene: 12. The CDR3 contains 17 residues. Looked up from germline, CDR1 is MNHEY and CDR2 is SMNVEV (reference sequence). The DNA of the CDR3 is TGTGCCAGCAGTTCCCCAACTAGCGGGAGAGTACGTGATACGCAGTATTTT. This encodes CASSSPTSGRVRDTQYF.

The chain couples TRBV19 to TRBJ2-1; D unresolved. Germline V gives CDR1 LNHDA, CDR2 SQIVND (reference sequence). The CDR3 runs 16 residues. Trimming pared 5 bases from V and 0 bases from J, leaving 14 bases between. The CDR3 loop reads CASSPKSFSSYNEQFF. CDR3 nucleotides: TGTGCCAGTAGTCCCAAGTCCTTCAGCTCCTACAATGAGCAGTTCTTC.

J is TRBJ1-1 and V is TRBV6-6; D call uncertain. Germline V gene lookup returns CDR1 MNHNY and CDR2 SVGAGI (reference sequence). The CDR3 loop spans 15 amino acids. V was cut by 6 bases and J by 0 bases, with 14 bases left in between. The CDR3 coding sequence is TGTGCCAGCAGCCCCACGGGGATTATGAACACTGAAGCTTTCTTT. Translation: CASSPTGIMNTEAFF.

The rearrangement uses TRBV4-2 and TRBJ2-1; D gene uncertain. The germline V and J ends were trimmed by 0 bases and 8 bases, with 8 bases remaining between them. CDR3 size: 13 residues. CDR1 is LGHNA and CDR2 is YNFKEQ in the germline V gene. The CDR3 coding sequence is TGTGCCAGCAGCCAAGATCACCTGGATGAGCAGTTCTTC. Residues: CASSQDHLDEQFF.

The rearrangement links TRBV6-2 or TRBV6-3 to TRBJ2-7, with 14 bases fitting TRBD2. This CDR3 is 16 amino acids long. Germline assignment: CDR1 MNHEY and CDR2 SVGEGT. V gave up 3 bases and J gave up 3 bases; unmatched junction bases: 4. CDR3 coding DNA: TGTGCCAGCAGTTATAAGGGACTAGCGGGGGTCTACGAGCAGTACTTC. Residues: CASSYKGLAGVYEQYF.

As DNA, the CDR3 is TGTGCCAGCAGCGTATCAGGGAGCTCTGGGGCCAACGTCCTGACTTTC. This translates into CASSVSGSSGANVLTF. The genes are TRBV9 and TRBJ2-6; D may correspond to TRBD1 or TRBD2 (5 bases each). The V gene's germline CDR1 is SGDLS and CDR2 YYNGEE. Between the trimmed V and J ends, which lost 1 base and 0 bases, there was a span of 8 bases. The CDR3 covers 16 residues.

CDR3 nucleotides: TGTGCCAGCAGTGAGGACGACGGACTGACGGGGAAAGAGACCCAGTACTTC. This translates into CASSEDDGLTGKETQYF. J is TRBJ2-5 and V is TRBV2; TRBD2 might be the D (5 bases). Trimming cost V 3 bases and J 3 bases, with 20 bases left between them. The germline V gene has CDR1 SNHLY and CDR2 FYNNEI. CDR3 length equals 17 residues.

The rearrangement uses TRBV6-2 or TRBV6-3 and TRBJ1-1; TRBD1 aligns across 12 bases. CDR1 MNHEY and CDR2 SVGEGT come from the germline V gene. The CDR3 is 17 residues long. V shed 2 bases, J shed 3 bases, and the junction held 7 bases outside the gene matches. CDR3 nucleotide sequence: TGTGCCAGCAGTTACCGGGACAGGGGGCTTCCCTACACTGAAGCTTTCTTT. Residues: CASSYRDRGLPYTEAFF.

The chain is built from TRBV15 and TRBJ2-5; D is possibly TRBD1 (6 bases). The CDR3 contains 14 residues. Trimming pared 0 bases from V and 5 bases from J, leaving 10 bases between. Germline V CDR1 and CDR2: LNHNV, YYDKDF (reference sequence). CDR3 residues: CATSREQGWETQYF. In DNA, the CDR3 is TGTGCCACCAGCAGAGAACAGGGTTGGGAGACCCAGTACTTC.

The V and J genes are TRBV3-1 (or the pseudogene TRBV3-2) and TRBJ2-7; possibly TRBD1 for D (5 bases). Germline values: CDR1 LGHDT, CDR2 YNNKEL (reference sequence). This CDR3 is built from 16 residues. The V and J ends lost 4 bases and 0 bases respectively, with 16 bases between them. The CDR3 DNA reads TGTGCCAGCAGCCCAGGACCCAAGGGGATCTCCTACGAGCAGTACTTC. Translating it yields CASSPGPKGISYEQYF.

The chain joins TRBV7-2 to TRBJ2-7; 8 bases align to TRBD1. The V segment lost 2 bases and the J segment 4 bases; nucleotides outside the gene matches: 7. Germline CDR1 and CDR2: SGHTA and FQGNSA. The CDR3 is made up of 15 amino acids. The CDR3 nucleotides are TGTGCCAGCAGCTTAAGGACAGGGTCAACGTACGAGCAGTACTTC. Translated, it gives CASSLRTGSTYEQYF. Full variable domain (remainder filled in from reference TRBV7-2 and TRBJ2-7): GAGVSQSPSNKVTEKGKDVELRCDPISGHTALYWYRQSLGQGLEFLIYFQGNSAPDKSGLPSDRFSAERTGGSVSTLTIQRTQQEDSAVYLCASSLRTGSTYEQYFGPGTRLTVT.

This clone has only a few counts. V and J are TRBV28 and TRBJ2-4, with 10 positions matching TRBD2. This CDR3 has 19 residues. V was clipped by 4 bases and J by 3 bases; unmatched bases: 15. Germline CDR1 MDHEN, CDR2 SYDVKM. CDR3 bases: TGTGCCAGCAGTTCCCCACCACAGCGGGAGGGCCGACGCAAAAACATTCAGTACTTC. It codes for CASSSPPQREGRRKNIQYF.

Of note for this clone: In the same sample, other DNA sequences code for this CDR3. The rearrangement uses TRBV2 and TRBJ2-5; no reliable D call. Between the trimmed V and J ends, which lost 1 base and 5 bases, there was a span of 8 bases. The CDR3 has 13 residues. Germline V gene sequence: CDR1 SNHLY, CDR2 FYNNEI. This CDR3 reads CASSEEVGETQYF. The CDR3 DNA sequence: TGTGCCAGCAGTGAAGAGGTCGGGGAGACCCAGTACTTC.

This clone appeared once. The rearrangement joins TRBV9 to TRBJ1-6, with TRBD1 as a possible D gene (5 bases). Germline V gene lookup returns CDR1 SGDLS and CDR2 YYNGEE. The CDR3 length is 14 residues. V gave up 3 bases and J gave up 13 bases, with 17 bases separating them. The CDR3 sequence is CASSGGRLLGPLHF. In DNA form, the CDR3 reads TGTGCCAGCAGCGGGGGCCGACTCCTTGGGCCCCTCCACTTT.

This chain links TRBV29-1 with TRBJ1-2; 8 bases align to TRBD1. CDR1 is SQVTM, CDR2 ANQGSEA, per germline. CDR3 length: 13 residues. V lost 7 bases to trimming and J lost 8 bases; unmatched junction nucleotides: 12. CDR3 bases: TGCAGCGGTGGGACTCAGGGGGCTAAGGGCTACACCTTC. Protein: CSGGTQGAKGYTF.

The chain has TRBV18 and TRBJ2-3, with a possible D match to TRBD2 (6 bases). V shed 3 bases and J shed 0 bases, with 13 bases lying between them. Germline V lookup: CDR1 KGHSH, CDR2 LQKENI. CDR3 size: 16 residues. Written as DNA, the CDR3 is TGTGCCAGCTCACCCCTAGCGACCACTAGCACAGATACGCAGTATTTT. It translates to CASSPLATTSTDTQYF.

The rearrangement joins TRBV7-2 to TRBJ2-7, with 7 bases identical to TRBD1. Looked up from germline, CDR1 is SGHTA and CDR2 is FQGNSA. V lost 2 bases to trimming and J lost 1 base; unmatched junction nucleotides: 11. The CDR3 covers 17 residues. As DNA, the CDR3 is TGTGCCAGCAGCTTAAGGGGGCGGTGGGACATATCCTACGAGCAGTACTTC. Translated: CASSLRGRWDISYEQYF.

The genes are TRBV6-6 and TRBJ2-2; D is ambiguous. Germline V CDR1 and CDR2: MNHNY, SVGAGI (reference sequence). CDR3 length equals 16 residues. V lost 2 bases to trimming and J lost 4 bases, with 14 bases between them. In DNA form, the CDR3 reads TGTGCCAGCAGTTACACGGCCCCCTTGGGCACCGGGGAGCTGTTTTTT. Translated: CASSYTAPLGTGELFF.

V and J are TRBV29-1 and TRBJ2-2; 12 positions agree with TRBD2. The germline gives CDR1 SQVTM, CDR2 ANQGSEA. V gave up 6 bases and J gave up 6 bases; unmatched junction bases: 8. CDR3 length: 15 amino acids. CDR3 sequence (DNA): TGCAGCGTGCTAACTAGCGGGGGGCCCCCCGGGGAGCTGTTTTTT. Protein sequence: CSVLTSGGPPGELFF.

This sequence joins TRBV6-2 or TRBV6-3 and TRBJ2-3, with unresolved D. In germline, CDR1 is MNHEY, CDR2 SVGEGT. Trimming took off 5 bases at V and 1 base at J, with 13 bases between the two ends. The CDR3 totals 15 residues. In DNA form, the CDR3 reads TGTGCCAGCAGTACATCTGAGGTCGGCACAGATACGCAGTATTTT. It yields the protein CASSTSEVGTDTQYF.